Listed below are T cell receptor beta chains from one sample, sequenced in a study of shared clonotypes between healthy human individuals. Assay used: immunoSEQ multiplex PCR; TCRdb lists only in-frame clones, some missing. Seen here are fewer than 100,000 clones, approximately 61% observed once, and the top ten hold 40% to 45%. Sample: memory CD8+ T cells sorted from blood. All receptors derive from a man aged 25 to 40 in good health. Each CDR3 is given with its conserved first and last residue. A D gene is named only where the DNA matches it firmly. The size field is filled for only some rows; it gives once, few, many or a size class.

j_gene	v_gene	d_gene	abundance	CDR3nt	CDR3aa
TRBJ1-5	TRBV13	TRBD1	-	TGTGCCAGCAGCTTGGACAGGGTGGGGCCCCAGCATTTT	CASSLDRVGPQHF
TRBJ2-1	TRBV14	-	-	TGTGCCAGCAGCCAAACGGTAGGCTCCTACAATGAGCAGTTCTTC	CASSQTVGSYNEQFF
TRBJ2-4	TRBV7-2	TRBD2	-	TGTGCCAGCAGCTTAGCGGGAGGGCCGTACATTCAGTACTTC	CASSLAGGPYIQYF
TRBJ1-4	TRBV28	-	-	TGTGCCAGCAGTTTATGGCTCGTGGGAAAAGGAGGTGAAAAACTGTTTTTT	CASSLWLVGKGGEKLFF
TRBJ2-1	TRBV5-8	-	-	TGTGCCACCACCCCATACAGCTACAATGAGCAGTTCTTC	CATTPYSYNEQFF
TRBJ2-1	TRBV11-3	TRBD1	-	TGTGCCAGCAGCTTAACCGGGACAGGGGCATACAATGAGCAGTTCTTC	CASSLTGTGAYNEQFF
TRBJ1-5	TRBV7-2	-	many	TGTGCCAGCAGCCGGGGCCTCTTGGGTAATCAGCCCCAGCATTTT	CASSRGLLGNQPQHF
TRBJ1-2	TRBV28	-	-	TGTGCCAGCAGTGGACAGAGCTTCTATGGCTACACCTTC	CASSGQSFYGYTF
TRBJ2-2	TRBV30	TRBD1	-	TGTGCCTGGAGTAGCCCGCGGACAGGGGTATTCGGGAATACCGGGGAGCTGTTTTTT	CAWSSPRTGVFGNTGELFF
TRBJ2-1	TRBV4-3	-	-	TGCGCCAGCAGCCAGGAACGTCAGCGGGAGCAGTTCTTC	CASSQERQREQFF
TRBJ2-7	TRBV28	-	many	TGTGCCAGCAGTTTGGGGACCTACGAGCAGTACTTC	CASSLGTYEQYF
TRBJ2-1	TRBV25-1	TRBD1	many	TGTGCCAGCAGTGACAACCGGGACAGGTTCGGCTCCTACAATGAGCAGTTCTTC	CASSDNRDRFGSYNEQFF
TRBJ2-1	TRBV5-4	TRBD2	-	TGTGCCAGCAGCTTATACTTAGCGGGTAACAATGAGCAGTTCTTC	CASSLYLAGNNEQFF
TRBJ2-2	TRBV27	-	-	TGTGCCAGCAGTTCCGGACGGGGTTTAACCGGGGAGCTGTTTTTT	CASSSGRGLTGELFF
TRBJ2-7	TRBV11-2	TRBD1	-	TGTGCCAGCAGCTTTCCGGGACAGCACTACGAGCAGTACTTC	CASSFPGQHYEQYF
TRBJ2-7	TRBV5-5	-	-	TGTGCCAGCAGCTTACCCACAAAGAGCTACGAGCAGTACTTC	CASSLPTKSYEQYF
TRBJ2-3	TRBV5-4	TRBD2	few	TGTGCCAGCAGCTTAGGTGCTAGCGGGAGTGCAGATACGCAGTATTTT	CASSLGASGSADTQYF
TRBJ1-5	TRBV6-1	-	-	TGTGCCAGCGGAGAGGGGGGCGGCAATCAGCCCCAGCATTTT	CASGEGGGNQPQHF
TRBJ2-1	TRBV6-5	-	-	TGTGCCAGCAGTTCCCAGAGGAGCGTTCTTGGGAATGAGCAGTTCTTC	CASSSQRSVLGNEQFF
TRBJ1-1	TRBV30	-	-	TGTGCCTGGAGTCGGACCAGGAGAAACACTGAAGCTTTCTTT	CAWSRTRRNTEAFF
TRBJ2-1	TRBV30	-	-	TGTGCCTGGAGTGAATCTTCGTCTACTGCCAATGAGCAGTTCTTC	CAWSESSSTANEQFF
TRBJ2-7	TRBV9	TRBD2	many	TGTGCCAGCAGCCCAGGGACTACCGACTACGAGCAGTACTTC	CASSPGTTDYEQYF
TRBJ2-7	TRBV10-3	TRBD2	few	TGTGCCATCAGTGAGCTTGGCGGGGGATCCTACGAGCAGTACTTC	CAISELGGGSYEQYF
TRBJ2-1	TRBV19	TRBD2	-	TGTGCCAGTAGCCCGGGAGGGGCCTACAATGAGCAGTTCTTC	CASSPGGAYNEQFF
TRBJ2-7	TRBV28	-	few	TGTGCCAGCAGTCTCTCTACCTACGAGCAGTACTTC	CASSLSTYEQYF
TRBJ1-2	TRBV10-3	TRBD1	few	TGTGCCATCAGCTTTCCGGGACAGGGATCCTATGGCTACACCTTC	CAISFPGQGSYGYTF
TRBJ2-3	TRBV5-1	-	-	TGCGCCAGCGGGACGGCTTCCCAGGCAGATACGCAGTATTTT	CASGTASQADTQYF
TRBJ2-1	TRBV15	TRBD1	-	TGTGCCACCAGCCAGGGACAGGACTCCTACAATGAGCAGTTCTTC	CATSQGQDSYNEQFF
TRBJ1-1	TRBV5-5	-	-	TGTGCCAGCAGCTTGTCGGGGTCGTTCGGGTGGGCTGAAGCTTTCTTT	CASSLSGSFGWAEAFF
TRBJ2-1	TRBV7-9	-	-	TGTGCCAGCAGCTTAGGTTTCAGCGGACCCCTCCACAATGAGCAGTTCTTC	CASSLGFSGPLHNEQFF
TRBJ2-5	TRBV27	TRBD1	-	TGTGCCAGCAGTTTGACAGGGATGGAGACCCAGTACTTC	CASSLTGMETQYF
TRBJ2-1	TRBV7-9	-	once	TGTGCCAGCAGCGCGATGGGGTTTGGCAATGAGCAGTTCTTC	CASSAMGFGNEQFF